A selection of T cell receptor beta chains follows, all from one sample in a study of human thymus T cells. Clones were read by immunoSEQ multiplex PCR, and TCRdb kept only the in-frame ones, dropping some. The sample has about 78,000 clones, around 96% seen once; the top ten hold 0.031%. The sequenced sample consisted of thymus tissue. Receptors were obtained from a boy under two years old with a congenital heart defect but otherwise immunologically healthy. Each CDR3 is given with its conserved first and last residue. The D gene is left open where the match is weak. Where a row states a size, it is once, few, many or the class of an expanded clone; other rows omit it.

CDR3 DNA: TGCGCCAGCAGCTTGGGGCAGGGAAGAAGGGCTACTGCCTCTGGAAACACCATATATTTT; CDR3 protein: CASSLGQGRRATASGNTIYF; V gene: TRBV5-1; J gene: TRBJ1-3; D gene: -; clone size: once
CDR3 DNA: TGTGCCAGCAGCCCCGAGGAGACAGGGGGCCCTAGGGGCTACACCTTC; CDR3 protein: CASSPEETGGPRGYTF; V gene: TRBV7-2; J gene: TRBJ1-2; D gene: TRBD1; clone size: -
CDR3 DNA: TGTGCCAGCAGCTTCCGGGACTTTCCCTACGAGCAGTACTTC; CDR3 protein: CASSFRDFPYEQYF; V gene: TRBV5-4; J gene: TRBJ2-7; D gene: -; clone size: -
CDR3 DNA: TGTGCCAGCAGTGAACAGGGTTACAACGAGCAGTACTTC; CDR3 protein: CASSEQGYNEQYF; V gene: TRBV25-1; J gene: TRBJ2-7; D gene: -; clone size: -
CDR3 DNA: TGCGCCAGCAGTGAGAGGCTAGCGGGCCGACCCACAAAAGAGACCCAGTACTTC; CDR3 protein: CASSERLAGRPTKETQYF; V gene: TRBV10-2; J gene: TRBJ2-5; D gene: TRBD2; clone size: -
CDR3 DNA: TGCAGCGTGCCCATCCACAGAACCTTCCCAAAAGTAACTCTTAATTCACCCCTCCACTTT; CDR3 protein: CSVPIHRTFPKVTLNSPLHF; V gene: TRBV29-1; J gene: TRBJ1-6; D gene: -; clone size: -
CDR3 DNA: TGTGCCAGTAGAAACAGGGGGCGCGGGGCTTTCTTT; CDR3 protein: CASRNRGRGAFF; V gene: TRBV19; J gene: TRBJ1-1; D gene: TRBD1; clone size: few
CDR3 DNA: TGTGCCACCAGCAGAGTCGATCAGGGGTCCTCCCACACAGATACGCAGTATTTT; CDR3 protein: CATSRVDQGSSHTDTQYF; V gene: TRBV15; J gene: TRBJ2-3; D gene: -; clone size: -
CDR3 DNA: TGCAGCGTCCAGGGGGGTGATCCGGGACATGAAAAACTGTTTTTT; CDR3 protein: CSVQGGDPGHEKLFF; V gene: TRBV29-1; J gene: TRBJ1-4; D gene: TRBD1; clone size: once
CDR3 DNA: TGCAGCGTTGAAGTTGGGGTCCCCGGGGAGCTGTTTTTT; CDR3 protein: CSVEVGVPGELFF; V gene: TRBV29-1; J gene: TRBJ2-2; D gene: -; clone size: -
CDR3 DNA: TGTGCCAGCAGCTTAGGCCTAGGACGGAGAATCTACGAGCAGTACTTC; CDR3 protein: CASSLGLGRRIYEQYF; V gene: TRBV7-9; J gene: TRBJ2-7; D gene: -; clone size: -
CDR3 DNA: TGTGCCAGCAGTGCAACATGCCCAATGGAAGGGACCTCTGGGGCCAACGTCCTGACTTTC; CDR3 protein: CASSATCPMEGTSGANVLTF; V gene: TRBV6-1; J gene: TRBJ2-6; D gene: -; clone size: -
CDR3 DNA: TGTGCTAGCAGCTCCGGGGGGCGCTACACTGGGAATGAGCAGTTCTTC; CDR3 protein: CASSSGGRYTGNEQFF; V gene: TRBV7-7; J gene: TRBJ2-1; D gene: -; clone size: once
CDR3 DNA: TGCGCCAGCAGCCGGGAGACAGTACTCTCTGGAAACACCATATATTTT; CDR3 protein: CASSRETVLSGNTIYF; V gene: TRBV4-3; J gene: TRBJ1-3; D gene: -; clone size: -
CDR3 DNA: TGTGCCAGTAGTACCTGGGCCCGGGGCGAACCAAAAACCACCAATGAGCAGTTCTTC; CDR3 protein: CASSTWARGEPKTTNEQFF; V gene: TRBV19; J gene: TRBJ2-1; D gene: -; clone size: -
CDR3 DNA: TGTGCCAGCAGTGAATGGGGCAGACTCTACTCCTACGAGCAGTACTTC; CDR3 protein: CASSEWGRLYSYEQYF; V gene: TRBV2; J gene: TRBJ2-7; D gene: -; clone size: -
CDR3 DNA: TGTGCCAGCAGAAATAGTTTTGGCACAGATACGCAGTATTTT; CDR3 protein: CASRNSFGTDTQYF; V gene: TRBV14; J gene: TRBJ2-3; D gene: -; clone size: -
CDR3 DNA: TGTGCCAGCAGCTTAACTAGCGGGAGCTACAATGAGCAGTTCTTC; CDR3 protein: CASSLTSGSYNEQFF; V gene: TRBV5-8; J gene: TRBJ2-1; D gene: TRBD2; clone size: -
CDR3 DNA: TGTGCCAGCAGGACCCCCAATGAGCAGTTCTTC; CDR3 protein: CASRTPNEQFF; V gene: TRBV6-1; J gene: TRBJ2-1; D gene: -; clone size: -
CDR3 DNA: TGCGCCAGCAGCTTGGGAGAACTCGGACAGGTCTGGGGTAATGAGCAGTTCTTC; CDR3 protein: CASSLGELGQVWGNEQFF; V gene: TRBV5-1; J gene: TRBJ2-1; D gene: TRBD1; clone size: -
CDR3 DNA: TGTGCCAGCAGAGCTGACTTGGGGGCCTACGAGCAGTACTTC; CDR3 protein: CASRADLGAYEQYF; V gene: TRBV6-5; J gene: TRBJ2-7; D gene: -; clone size: -
CDR3 DNA: TGTGCCAGCTCACCGGGACAGGGGAATGAAAAACTGTTTTTT; CDR3 protein: CASSPGQGNEKLFF; V gene: TRBV18; J gene: TRBJ1-4; D gene: TRBD1; clone size: -
CDR3 DNA: TGTGCCAGTAGTATCCCAGGGTATGGACAGCCCCAGCATTTT; CDR3 protein: CASSIPGYGQPQHF; V gene: TRBV19; J gene: TRBJ1-5; D gene: -; clone size: -
CDR3 DNA: TGTGCCAGCAGCTTGGGACTAGCGGGAGGGCCTTCCTTCTTC; CDR3 protein: CASSLGLAGGPSFF; V gene: TRBV7-9; J gene: TRBJ2-1; D gene: TRBD2; clone size: -
CDR3 DNA: TGCAGCGTTGAAACAGGCACCTACGAGCAGTACTTC; CDR3 protein: CSVETGTYEQYF; V gene: TRBV29-1; J gene: TRBJ2-7; D gene: -; clone size: -
CDR3 DNA: TGTGCCAGCAGTGAAGCGCTTAGAACAGGGTCTCAATCACCCCTCCACTTT; CDR3 protein: CASSEALRTGSQSPLHF; V gene: TRBV6-1; J gene: TRBJ1-6; D gene: -; clone size: -
CDR3 DNA: TGCAGTGCTAGACATGCGGGTGGCTACACCTTC; CDR3 protein: CSARHAGGYTF; V gene: TRBV20-1; J gene: TRBJ1-2; D gene: -; clone size: -
CDR3 DNA: TGTGCCAGCGGCCGGGCAGGAGGGGCCTACGAGCAGTACTTC; CDR3 protein: CASGRAGGAYEQYF; V gene: TRBV7-2; J gene: TRBJ2-7; D gene: -; clone size: -
CDR3 DNA: TGTGCCAGCAGATTAGAGTTGAGTCCGGGTAGCGGCTACAATGAGCAGTTCTTC; CDR3 protein: CASRLELSPGSGYNEQFF; V gene: TRBV5-4; J gene: TRBJ2-1; D gene: -; clone size: -
CDR3 DNA: TGTGCCAGCAGACACGGGACAGGGGGTCTCTATGGCTACACCTTC; CDR3 protein: CASRHGTGGLYGYTF; V gene: TRBV6-5; J gene: TRBJ1-2; D gene: TRBD1; clone size: -
CDR3 DNA: TGTGCCAGCAGTGAGGGAGACGGAAGTAGCACAGATACGCAGTATTTT; CDR3 protein: CASSEGDGSSTDTQYF; V gene: TRBV2; J gene: TRBJ2-3; D gene: -; clone size: -
CDR3 DNA: TGTGCCACCGTACTAAACCGGGGCGGGGATGGCTACACCTTC; CDR3 protein: CATVLNRGGDGYTF; V gene: TRBV15; J gene: TRBJ1-2; D gene: -; clone size: -
CDR3 DNA: TGTGCCAGTAGAGGGACTAGCGGGGATAGCACAGATACGCAGTATTTT; CDR3 protein: CASRGTSGDSTDTQYF; V gene: TRBV19; J gene: TRBJ2-3; D gene: TRBD2; clone size: -
CDR3 DNA: TGTGCCAGCAGCCAACGATACGGAGACACCGGGGAGCTGTTTTTT; CDR3 protein: CASSQRYGDTGELFF; V gene: TRBV14; J gene: TRBJ2-2; D gene: -; clone size: -
CDR3 DNA: TGTGCCAGCACGGCGCGGATCTACGAGCAGTACTTC; CDR3 protein: CASTARIYEQYF; V gene: TRBV6-1; J gene: TRBJ2-7; D gene: -; clone size: -
CDR3 DNA: TGTGCCAGCAGCGAGGGACTAGCGGGAGGGTTATCCTACGAGCAGTACTTC; CDR3 protein: CASSEGLAGGLSYEQYF; V gene: TRBV5-4; J gene: TRBJ2-7; D gene: TRBD2; clone size: -
CDR3 DNA: TGTGCCAGCAGCGAAGGGGACAGGGAATTCGATGGCTACACCTTC; CDR3 protein: CASSEGDREFDGYTF; V gene: TRBV7-9; J gene: TRBJ1-2; D gene: TRBD1; clone size: -
CDR3 DNA: TGCAGCGTTCCCCTGGGTAGCGGGGAGACCTACGAGCAGTACTTC; CDR3 protein: CSVPLGSGETYEQYF; V gene: TRBV29-1; J gene: TRBJ2-7; D gene: TRBD2; clone size: -
CDR3 DNA: TGTGCCAGCAGCTTATATGGGGGCCGCCGAGAGACCCAGTACTTC; CDR3 protein: CASSLYGGRRETQYF; V gene: TRBV7-2; J gene: TRBJ2-5; D gene: -; clone size: -
CDR3 DNA: TGTGCCAGCAGCCGACCGGGACTAGCGAAAACAGATACGCAGTATTTT; CDR3 protein: CASSRPGLAKTDTQYF; V gene: TRBV7-9; J gene: TRBJ2-3; D gene: TRBD2; clone size: once
CDR3 DNA: TGTGCCAGCAGTGATTGGTACAGCCATGGCTACACCTTC; CDR3 protein: CASSDWYSHGYTF; V gene: TRBV25-1; J gene: TRBJ1-2; D gene: -; clone size: few
CDR3 DNA: TGCGCCAGCAGTGGTTTCAGAGCGGGCTCCTACGAGCAGTACTTC; CDR3 protein: CASSGFRAGSYEQYF; V gene: TRBV10-1; J gene: TRBJ2-7; D gene: -; clone size: -
CDR3 DNA: TGCGCCAGCAGCCAAGATACAGGGGGGATTCCCTATGGCTACACCTTC; CDR3 protein: CASSQDTGGIPYGYTF; V gene: TRBV4-1; J gene: TRBJ1-2; D gene: TRBD1; clone size: -
CDR3 DNA: TGTGCCAGCAGCCAAGCTAGCGGAATCACAGATACGCAGTATTTT; CDR3 protein: CASSQASGITDTQYF; V gene: TRBV4-2; J gene: TRBJ2-3; D gene: TRBD2; clone size: once
CDR3 DNA: TGTGCCAGCAGCTTCTCTGTCTGGTCTGGGGCCAACGTCCTGACTTTC; CDR3 protein: CASSFSVWSGANVLTF; V gene: TRBV5-8; J gene: TRBJ2-6; D gene: -; clone size: -
CDR3 DNA: TGTGCCAGCAGTTACTACTTCCCGTGGCGGGGCTATGGCTACACCTTC; CDR3 protein: CASSYYFPWRGYGYTF; V gene: TRBV6-5; J gene: TRBJ1-2; D gene: -; clone size: -
CDR3 DNA: TGTGCCAGCGCGATCGGGAGAGTCCACGAGCAGTACTTC; CDR3 protein: CASAIGRVHEQYF; V gene: TRBV7-6; J gene: TRBJ2-7; D gene: -; clone size: -
CDR3 DNA: TGTGCCAGCAGCTCAGACGGGTTGGGGGGGACTGAAGCTTTCTTT; CDR3 protein: CASSSDGLGGTEAFF; V gene: TRBV5-8; J gene: TRBJ1-1; D gene: -; clone size: -
CDR3 DNA: TGTGCCAGCAGTGTAACGAGACAGCGACTAGCGGGAGGCTGGGAGCAGTACTTC; CDR3 protein: CASSVTRQRLAGGWEQYF; V gene: TRBV6-1; J gene: TRBJ2-7; D gene: TRBD2; clone size: -
CDR3 DNA: TGTGCCAGCAGCTTTACTGGAAACACCATATATTTT; CDR3 protein: CASSFTGNTIYF; V gene: TRBV7-2; J gene: TRBJ1-3; D gene: -; clone size: -